This TCR beta chain was identified in a study of CD8+CD57+ T cells in acquired aplastic anemia. General observations from the study: Found in both controls and patients were twenty-nine CD8+ CDR3 sequences. Patient CD8+CD57+ cells had less diversity than total CD4+ and CD8+ pools.

CD8+CD57+ cell expansion, shown by flow cytometry, had occurred in the patients selected for sequencing. Also sequenced, from a sixth of the 12 patients, were CD8+CD57+ effector memory cells. When blood sampling took place, the patients had received no therapy. A bead step enriched CD8+CD57+ cells and gave a mean 1.6 ug DNA. Investigators profiled TCR beta VDJ and CDR3 from genomic DNA template. MiXCR, run by TCRdb on the reads, gives a single entry per CDR3 protein. The sample has around 17,000 distinct CDR3 sequences; approximately 40% are singletons. This clonotype was observed a few times. Its cognate antigen is unknown. The specimen was CD8+CD57+ T cells sorted from PBMCs. Subset specified: bead-enriched CD8+CD57+ effector memory T cells from SAA patients. This TCR was recovered from a human donor with aplastic anemia.

This CDR3 is CAIKTSGNTQYF. CDR3 DNA sequence: TGTGCCATCAAGACTAGCGGAAATACGCAGTATTTT. The V and J genes are TRBV10-3 and TRBJ2-3, with 9 bases fitting TRBD2. Per germline, CDR1 ENHRY and CDR2 SYGVKD. The CDR3 is made up of 12 amino acids. J lost 7 bases, V lost 7 bases, and 3 bases had no gene match.